The 20 T cell receptor beta chains in this list originate from one sample, sequenced in a study of shared clonotypes between healthy human individuals. Using immunoSEQ multiplex PCR, the repertoire was profiled, and TCRdb retains in-frame clones only, with some absent. The table records about 2 million clones, just under 95% of them present only once. It was CD45RO-negative cells, positively selected for CCR7, that made up naive CD8 cells, with terminally differentiated effector memory CD45RA+ cells excluded. Sequencing used naive CD8+ T cells sorted from blood. The receptors here all came from a man aged 18 to 29 in good health.

The rearrangement joins TRBV7-6 to TRBJ2-1; TRBD2 aligns across 10 bases. The CDR3 has 15 residues. Trimming at V came to 5 bases and at J to 2 bases, leaving 3 bases not matched to a gene. The V gene's germline CDR1 is SGHVS and CDR2 FNYEAQ. The CDR3 here is CASSPTSGTYNEQFF. The CDR3 DNA reads TGTGCCAGCAGCCCAACTAGCGGGACCTACAATGAGCAGTTCTTC.

The chain has TRBV28 and TRBJ2-3, with TRBD1 matching over 7 bases. The CDR3 length is 17 residues. Germline CDR1 and CDR2: MDHEN and SYDVKM. J was trimmed by 2 bases and V by 1 base; bases with no gene match: 9. CDR3 DNA: TGTGCCAGCAGTTTATTAGGGGGCCTCGATTCCACAGATACGCAGTATTTT. Its protein product is CASSLLGGLDSTDTQYF.

The chain couples TRBV12-5 to TRBJ1-1, with D possibly being TRBD1 (5 bases). Trimming removed 8 bases at V and 0 bases at J, with 16 bases between. The CDR3 is 15 amino acids. Germline CDR1 and CDR2: LGHNT and FRNRAP. CDR3 protein: CASYFSGNMNTEAFF. In DNA, the CDR3 is TGTGCTAGTTATTTCTCAGGGAACATGAACACTGAAGCTTTCTTT.

Turning to this clone: Within the sample, other DNA sequences also encode this same CDR3. The chain links TRBV28 to TRBJ1-1; D not certain. Germline-derived CDR1 and CDR2 are MDHEN and SYDVKM. Trimming removed 5 bases at V and 4 bases at J, with 8 bases between. The CDR3 runs 12 residues. This CDR3 is CASSPGGTEAFF. In DNA form, the CDR3 reads TGTGCCAGCAGTCCAGGTGGCACTGAAGCTTTCTTT.

The chain carries TRBV6-5 and TRBJ1-1; TRBD1 is a possible D gene (5 bases). The V gene's germline CDR1 is MNHEY and CDR2 SVGAGI. This CDR3 contains 15 residues. V gave up 6 bases and J gave up 5 bases, with 19 bases separating them. The CDR3 loop reads CASSRSRTGGTEAFF. The DNA of the CDR3 is TGTGCCAGCAGCCGCTCCCGGACGGGGGGAACTGAAGCTTTCTTT.

The chain is built from TRBV6-6 and TRBJ2-1; no firm D call. The CDR3 covers 12 residues. Trimming cost V 6 bases and J 5 bases, with 8 bases left between them. Germline CDR1 is MNHNY and CDR2 is SVGAGI (reference sequence). The CDR3 reads CASSSQNNEQFF. CDR3 coding DNA: TGTGCCAGCAGCTCCCAAAACAATGAGCAGTTCTTC.

The V and J genes are TRBV5-6 and TRBJ1-5; unclear D gene. Germline V gene data show CDR1 as SGHDT and CDR2 as YYEEEE. V lost 4 bases to trimming and J lost 0 bases, with 20 bases between them. The CDR3 has 18 amino acids. CDR3 DNA sequence: TGTGCCAGCAGCCTTGAGGGTGGGCAGTCAAATAGCAATCAGCCCCAGCATTTT. It translates to CASSLEGGQSNSNQPQHF.

V is TRBV10-2 and J is TRBJ2-7; D remains ambiguous. The ends were cut back, 1 base at V and 0 bases at J, with 7 bases in the middle. The CDR3 contains 14 residues. Per the germline V gene, CDR1 is WSHSY and CDR2 is SAAADI. Here the CDR3 DNA reads TGCGCCAGCAGTGAGTTGCGGAGCTCCTACGAGCAGTACTTC. Encoded protein: CASSELRSSYEQYF.

The J gene is TRBJ2-5, the V gene TRBV19; D assignment may be TRBD1 or TRBD2 (6 bases each). The CDR3 totals 14 residues. The V end was cut by 3 bases, the J end by 4 bases, with 12 bases between. CDR1 is LNHDA, CDR2 SQIVND, per germline (reference sequence). In DNA form, the CDR3 reads TGTGCCAGTAGTATTCTGGGGGGCTTAGAGACCCAGTACTTC. Translation: CASSILGGLETQYF.

The rearrangement links TRBV19 to TRBJ2-1, with TRBD1 matching over 9 bases. The germline CDR1 and CDR2 sequences are LNHDA and SQIVND (reference sequence). J was trimmed by 4 bases and V by 6 bases; bases with no gene match: 10. The CDR3 runs 16 residues. CDR3 nucleotides: TGTGCCAGTAGCCTAGTAAGGGACAGGGTATACAATGAGCAGTTCTTC. Its protein product is CASSLVRDRVYNEQFF.

The genes are TRBV5-5 and TRBJ1-2, with no clear D. CDR3 length: 14 amino acids. Trimming left V 0 bases short and J 3 bases short, with 9 bases between. CDR1 is SGHKS and CDR2 is YYEKEE in the germline V gene (reference sequence). CDR3 loop: CASSLEHLDYGYTF. CDR3 nucleotides: TGTGCCAGCAGCTTGGAGCATCTAGACTATGGCTACACCTTC. The full variable domain, rest sourced from reference TRBV5-5 and TRBJ1-2, is DAGVTQSPTHLIKTRGQQVTLRCSPISGHKSVSWYQQVLGQGPQFIFQYYEKEERGRGNFPDRFSARQFPNYSSELNVNALLLGDSALYLCASSLEHLDYGYTFGSGTRLTVV.

Note on this clone: The identical CDR3 is also encoded by other nucleotide sequences in the sample. The V gene is TRBV7-8, the J gene TRBJ2-5; 8 bases are shared with TRBD2. The CDR3 spans 15 residues. Looked up from germline, CDR1 is SGHVS and CDR2 is FQNEAQ. J gave up 5 bases and V 1 base, and 6 bases lay outside the gene matches. The CDR3 loop reads CASSLVLAVRETQYF. CDR3 in DNA: TGTGCCAGCAGCTTAGTACTAGCGGTCAGGGAGACCCAGTACTTC. Complete variable domain (other parts from reference TRBV7-8 and TRBJ2-5): GAGVSQSPRYKVAKRGQDVALRCDPISGHVSLFWYQQALGQGPEFLTYFQNEAQLDKSGLPSDRFFAERPEGSVSTLKIQRTQQEDSAVYLCASSLVLAVRETQYFGPGTRLLVL.

J is TRBJ2-7 and V is TRBV15; D might be TRBD1 (6 bases). Germline CDR1 and CDR2: LNHNV and YYDKDF (reference sequence). The CDR3 consists of 13 residues. The germline V and J ends were trimmed by 5 bases and 3 bases, with 11 bases remaining between them. CDR3 nucleotide sequence: TGTGCCACCAGCCGCGGACAGAACTACGAGCAGTACTTC. Translating gives CATSRGQNYEQYF.

This chain joins TRBV5-1 and TRBJ2-1, with TRBD2 matching over 11 bases. This CDR3 contains 22 residues. From germline, CDR1 is SGHRS and CDR2 YFSETQ. The trim removed 0 bases at V and 8 bases at J, leaving 25 bases unmatched. The CDR3 region has the DNA TGCGCCAGCAGCTTGGATTATGTAGCTAGCGGGAGGCAGTCTGGGGTTTTAGATGAGCAGTTCTTC. This gives the protein CASSLDYVASGRQSGVLDEQFF.

The V call is TRBV6-5, the J call TRBJ2-2; possibly TRBD1 for D (5 bases). Trimming stripped 2 bases from V and 0 bases from J, with 10 bases between. There are 16 residues in the CDR3. Germline lookup yields CDR1 MNHEY and CDR2 SVGAGI. The CDR3 region is CASSYDRSTNTGELFF. As DNA, the CDR3 is TGTGCCAGCAGTTACGACAGAAGCACGAACACCGGGGAGCTGTTTTTT.

This clone turned up a few times. Other nucleotide sequences from this sample produce the same CDR3. The rearrangement links TRBV30 to TRBJ2-2; D gene uncertain. Deletions cut 0 bases from V and 1 base from J, with 3 bases between. The germline gives CDR1 GTSNPN, CDR2 SVGIG (reference sequence). The CDR3 is 13 residues long. The CDR3 nucleotides are TGTGCCTGGAGTGTACTGAACACCGGGGAGCTGTTTTTT. Encoded protein: CAWSVLNTGELFF.

The chain is built from TRBV6-6 and TRBJ1-6, with D maybe TRBD1 (5 bases). The length of the CDR3 is 15 residues. Trimming cost V 7 bases and J 6 bases, with 16 bases left between them. Looked up from germline, CDR1 is MNHNY and CDR2 is SVGAGI (reference sequence). The CDR3 loop reads CASKPLGGGNSPLHF. The CDR3 region has the DNA TGTGCCAGCAAGCCACTCGGGGGAGGTAATTCACCCCTCCACTTT.

The chain joins TRBV6-1 to TRBJ1-4; D ambiguous. Trimming shortened V by 8 bases and J by 6 bases, and 10 bases separated the two germline ends. CDR3 length: 12 amino acids. Germline V gene data show CDR1 as MNHNS and CDR2 as SASEGT. The CDR3 DNA reads as TGTGCCAGCCTACGCGGGGATGAAAAACTGTTTTTT. It specifies CASLRGDEKLFF.

The chain has TRBV16 and TRBJ1-4; D gene uncertain. V was shortened by 2 bases and J by 7 bases, with 5 bases between the two germline ends. Germline assignment: CDR1 KGHSY and CDR2 FQNENV. This CDR3 spans 12 amino acids. The CDR3: CASSQLAEKLFF. The CDR3 DNA reads TGTGCCAGCAGCCAACTAGCTGAAAAACTGTTTTTT.

This chain connects TRBV29-1 to TRBJ2-3; possibly TRBD1 for D (6 bases). Germline CDR1 SQVTM, CDR2 ANQGSEA. V was pared by 6 bases and J by 4 bases, with 14 bases between. The CDR3 is 13 amino acids. This chain's CDR3 is CSVPTGRADTQYF. CDR3 bases: TGCAGCGTACCTACAGGGCGCGCAGATACGCAGTATTTT.